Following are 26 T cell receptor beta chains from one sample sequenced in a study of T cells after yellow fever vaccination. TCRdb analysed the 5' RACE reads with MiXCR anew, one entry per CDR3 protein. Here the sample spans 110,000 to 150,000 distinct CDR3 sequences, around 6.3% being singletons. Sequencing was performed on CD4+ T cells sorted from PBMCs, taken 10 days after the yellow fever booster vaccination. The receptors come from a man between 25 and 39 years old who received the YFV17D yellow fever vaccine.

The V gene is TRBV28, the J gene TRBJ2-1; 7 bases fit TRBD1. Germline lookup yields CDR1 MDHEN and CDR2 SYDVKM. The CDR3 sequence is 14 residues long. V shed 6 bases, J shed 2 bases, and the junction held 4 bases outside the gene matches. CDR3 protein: CASRKGATYNEQFF. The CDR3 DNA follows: TGTGCCAGCAGGAAGGGGGCCACCTACAATGAGCAGTTCTTC.

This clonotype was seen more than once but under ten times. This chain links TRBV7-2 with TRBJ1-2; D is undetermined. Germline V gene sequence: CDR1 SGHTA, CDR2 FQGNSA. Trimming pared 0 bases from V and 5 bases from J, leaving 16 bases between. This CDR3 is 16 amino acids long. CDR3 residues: CASSLAQGRTLYGYTF. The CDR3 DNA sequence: TGTGCCAGCAGCTTAGCGCAAGGACGGACCTTGTATGGCTACACCTTC. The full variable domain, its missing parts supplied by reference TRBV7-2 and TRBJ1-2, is GAGVSQSPSNKVTEKGKDVELRCDPISGHTALYWYRQSLGQGLEFLIYFQGNSAPDKSGLPSDRFSAERTGGSVSTLTIQRTQQEDSAVYLCASSLAQGRTLYGYTFGSGTRLTVV.

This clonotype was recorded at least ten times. The CDR3 loop is CAWSPLGANQPQHF. The DNA for the CDR3 is TGTGCCTGGAGTCCGCTCGGGGCCAATCAGCCCCAGCATTTT. This chain joins TRBV30 and TRBJ1-5, with D possibly matching TRBD1 (5 bases). The CDR3 covers 14 residues. Deletions cut 2 bases from V and 3 bases from J, with 11 bases between. Germline V CDR1 and CDR2: GTSNPN, SVGIG (reference sequence).

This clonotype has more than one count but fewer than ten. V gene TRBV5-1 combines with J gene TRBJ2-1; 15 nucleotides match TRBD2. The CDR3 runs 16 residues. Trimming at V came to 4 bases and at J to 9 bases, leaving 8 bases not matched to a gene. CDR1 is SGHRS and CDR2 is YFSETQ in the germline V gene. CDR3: CASSPLLGLAGGEQFF. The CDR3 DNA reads TGCGCCAGCAGCCCTCTCCTGGGACTAGCGGGAGGTGAGCAGTTCTTC.

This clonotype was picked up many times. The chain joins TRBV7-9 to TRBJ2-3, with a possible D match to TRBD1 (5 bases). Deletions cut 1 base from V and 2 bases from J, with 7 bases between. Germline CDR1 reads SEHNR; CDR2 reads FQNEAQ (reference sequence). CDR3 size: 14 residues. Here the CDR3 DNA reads TGTGCCAGCAGCTTAGGGGGCACCACAGATACGCAGTATTTT. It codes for CASSLGGTTDTQYF.

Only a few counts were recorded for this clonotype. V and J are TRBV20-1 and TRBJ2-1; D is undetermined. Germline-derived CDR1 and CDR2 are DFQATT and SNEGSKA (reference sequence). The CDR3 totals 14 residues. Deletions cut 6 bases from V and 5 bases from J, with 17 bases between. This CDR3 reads CSARPNSNDNEQFF. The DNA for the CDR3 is TGCAGTGCCCGCCCGAATAGTAACGACAATGAGCAGTTCTTC.

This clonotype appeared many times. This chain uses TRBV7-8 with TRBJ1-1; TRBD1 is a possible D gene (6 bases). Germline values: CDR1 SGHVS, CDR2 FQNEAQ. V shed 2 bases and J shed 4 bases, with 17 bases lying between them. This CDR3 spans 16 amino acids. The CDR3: CASSLKTGSRPTEAFF. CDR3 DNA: TGTGCCAGCAGCTTAAAAACAGGGTCGAGACCCACTGAAGCTTTCTTT.

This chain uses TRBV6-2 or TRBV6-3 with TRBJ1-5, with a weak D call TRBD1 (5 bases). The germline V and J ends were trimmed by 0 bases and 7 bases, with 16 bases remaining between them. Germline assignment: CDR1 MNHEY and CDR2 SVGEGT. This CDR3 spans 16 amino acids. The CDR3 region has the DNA TGTGCCAGCAGTTACTCGACAGCCGCCCTGCGGCAGCCCCAGCATTTT. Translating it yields CASSYSTAALRQPQHF.

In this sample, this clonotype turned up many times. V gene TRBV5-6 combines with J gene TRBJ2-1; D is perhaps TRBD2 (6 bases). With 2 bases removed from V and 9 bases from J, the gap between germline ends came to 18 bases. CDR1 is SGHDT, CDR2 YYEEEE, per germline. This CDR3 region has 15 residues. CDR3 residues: CASSFGDSSGGEQFF. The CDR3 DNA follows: TGTGCCAGCAGCTTCGGAGACTCTTCCGGGGGTGAGCAGTTCTTC. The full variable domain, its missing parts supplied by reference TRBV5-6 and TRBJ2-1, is DAGVTQSPTHLIKTRGQQVTLRCSPKSGHDTVSWYQQALGQGPQFIFQYYEEEERQRGNFPDRFSGHQFPNYSSELNVNALLLGDSALYLCASSFGDSSGGEQFFGPGTRLTVL.

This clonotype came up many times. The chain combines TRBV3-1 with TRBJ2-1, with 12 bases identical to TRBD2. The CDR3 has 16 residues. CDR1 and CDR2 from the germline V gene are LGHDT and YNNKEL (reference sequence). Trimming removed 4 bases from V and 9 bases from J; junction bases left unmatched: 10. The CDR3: CASSPPTSGRLSEQFF. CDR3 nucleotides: TGTGCCAGCAGCCCTCCGACTAGCGGGAGATTGAGTGAGCAGTTCTTC.

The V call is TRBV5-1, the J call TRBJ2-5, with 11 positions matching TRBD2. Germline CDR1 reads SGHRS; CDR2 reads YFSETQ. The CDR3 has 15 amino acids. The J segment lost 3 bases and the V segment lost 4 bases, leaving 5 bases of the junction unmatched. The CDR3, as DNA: TGCGCCAGCAGCCCCGGGACTAGCGGAGAAGAGACCCAGTACTTC. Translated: CASSPGTSGEETQYF.

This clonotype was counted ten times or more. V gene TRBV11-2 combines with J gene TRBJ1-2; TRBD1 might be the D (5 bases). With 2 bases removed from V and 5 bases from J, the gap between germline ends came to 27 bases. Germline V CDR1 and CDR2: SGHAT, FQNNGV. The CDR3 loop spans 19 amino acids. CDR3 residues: CASSLSKGGLLGVDYGYTF. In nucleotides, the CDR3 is TGTGCCAGCAGCTTATCCAAAGGCGGGCTGCTGGGGGTGGATTATGGCTACACCTTC.

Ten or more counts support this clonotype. DNA for the CDR3: TGTGCCCTTAGGGGGAACACTGAAGCTTTCTTT. Translating gives CALRGNTEAFF. The chain employs TRBV6-2 or TRBV6-3 and TRBJ1-1, with TRBD1 as a possible D gene (5 bases). The CDR3 loop spans 11 amino acids. V lost 11 bases and J 1 base, leaving 8 bases between the germline ends. The germline V gene has CDR1 MNHEY and CDR2 SVGEGT.

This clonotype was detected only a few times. This CDR3 is CASTNPGTSGAYNEQFF. The CDR3 DNA reads as TGTGCCAGCACCAATCCAGGGACTAGCGGAGCCTACAATGAGCAGTTCTTC. The chain employs TRBV27 and TRBJ2-1; TRBD2 matches 11 bases. Germline V gene sequence: CDR1 MNHEY, CDR2 SMNVEV (reference sequence). Losses at the gene ends were 7 bases for V and 2 bases for J; bases not matched to a gene: 10. CDR3 length equals 17 residues.

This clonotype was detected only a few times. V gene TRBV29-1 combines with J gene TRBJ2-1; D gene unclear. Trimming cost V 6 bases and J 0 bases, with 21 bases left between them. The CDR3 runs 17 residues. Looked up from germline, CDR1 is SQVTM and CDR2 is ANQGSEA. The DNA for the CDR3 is TGCAGCGTCCTGCCCATGCGGCGAAAGAGCTCCTACAATGAGCAGTTCTTC. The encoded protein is CSVLPMRRKSSYNEQFF.

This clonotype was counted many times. Here the CDR3 DNA reads TGTGCCAGCAGCTTAGAACGCCGGGAACAGCAGCAGTACTTC. Residues: CASSLERREQQQYF. The rearrangement joins TRBV7-9 to TRBJ2-7; possible D gene TRBD2, 5 bases. This CDR3 contains 14 residues. The ends were cut back, 1 base at V and 8 bases at J, with 15 bases in the middle. Per the germline V gene, CDR1 is SEHNR and CDR2 is FQNEAQ (reference sequence).

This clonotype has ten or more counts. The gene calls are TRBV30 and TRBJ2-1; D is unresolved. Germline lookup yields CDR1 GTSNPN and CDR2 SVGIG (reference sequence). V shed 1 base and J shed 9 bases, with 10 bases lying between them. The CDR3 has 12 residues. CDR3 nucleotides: TGTGCCTGGAGTGACTCTCCTCGTGAGCAGTTCTTC. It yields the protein CAWSDSPREQFF.

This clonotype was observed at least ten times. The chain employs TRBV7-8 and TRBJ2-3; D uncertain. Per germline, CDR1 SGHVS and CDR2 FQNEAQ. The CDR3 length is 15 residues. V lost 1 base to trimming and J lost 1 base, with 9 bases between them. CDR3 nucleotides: TGTGCCAGCAGCTTAGGATTGTCCCGCACAGATACGCAGTATTTT. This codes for CASSLGLSRTDTQYF. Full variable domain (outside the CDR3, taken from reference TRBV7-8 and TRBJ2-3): GAGVSQSPRYKVAKRGQDVALRCDPISGHVSLFWYQQALGQGPEFLTYFQNEAQLDKSGLPSDRFFAERPEGSVSTLKIQRTQQEDSAVYLCASSLGLSRTDTQYFGPGTRLTVL.

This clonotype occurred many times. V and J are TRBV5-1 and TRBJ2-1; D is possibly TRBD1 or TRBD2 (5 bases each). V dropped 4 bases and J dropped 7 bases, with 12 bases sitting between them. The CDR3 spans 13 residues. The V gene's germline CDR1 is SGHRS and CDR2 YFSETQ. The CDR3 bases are TGCGCCAGCAGCCAGGGACGCCATAATGAGCAGTTCTTC. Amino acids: CASSQGRHNEQFF.

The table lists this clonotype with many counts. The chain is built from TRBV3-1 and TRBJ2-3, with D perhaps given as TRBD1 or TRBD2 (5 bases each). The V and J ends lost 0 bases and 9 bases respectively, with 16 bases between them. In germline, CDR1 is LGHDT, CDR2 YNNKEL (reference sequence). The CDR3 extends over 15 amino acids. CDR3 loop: CASSQDRVGATTQYF. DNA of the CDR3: TGTGCCAGCAGCCAAGATCGGGTCGGGGCAACAACGCAGTATTTT.

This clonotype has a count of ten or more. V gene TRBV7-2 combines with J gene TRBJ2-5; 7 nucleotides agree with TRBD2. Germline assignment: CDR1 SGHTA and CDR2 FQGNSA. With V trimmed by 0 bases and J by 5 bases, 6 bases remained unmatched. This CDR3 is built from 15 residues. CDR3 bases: TGTGCCAGCAGCTTAGCGCGGATGGGGGGGGAGACCCAGTACTTC. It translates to CASSLARMGGETQYF.

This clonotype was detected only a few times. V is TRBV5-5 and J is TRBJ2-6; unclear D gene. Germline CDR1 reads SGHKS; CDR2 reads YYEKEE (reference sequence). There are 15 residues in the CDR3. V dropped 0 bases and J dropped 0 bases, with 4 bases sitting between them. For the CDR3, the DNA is TGTGCCAGCAGCTTGGAACTCTCTGGGGCCAACGTCCTGACTTTC. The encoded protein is CASSLELSGANVLTF.

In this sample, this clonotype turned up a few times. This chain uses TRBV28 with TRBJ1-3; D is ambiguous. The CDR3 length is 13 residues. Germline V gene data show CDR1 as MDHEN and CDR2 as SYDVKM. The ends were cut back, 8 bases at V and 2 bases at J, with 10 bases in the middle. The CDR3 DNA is TGTGCCAGCTGGACTGTTACTGGAAACACCATATATTTT. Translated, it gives CASWTVTGNTIYF. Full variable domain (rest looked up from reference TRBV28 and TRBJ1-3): DVKVTQSSRYLVKRTGEKVFLECVQDMDHENMFWYRQDPGLGLRLIYFSYDVKMKEKGDIPEGYSVSREKKERFSLILESASTNQTSMYLCASWTVTGNTIYFGEGSWLTVV.

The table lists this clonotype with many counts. For the CDR3, the DNA is TGCAGCGTTGCCATAGGGGGCTCAGGCTACGAGCAGTACTTC. It codes for CSVAIGGSGYEQYF. The chain is built from TRBV29-1 and TRBJ2-7; 7 nucleotides agree with TRBD1. Germline loops: CDR1 SQVTM, CDR2 ANQGSEA. J lost 3 bases, V lost 4 bases, and 9 bases had no gene match. The CDR3 sequence is 14 residues long.

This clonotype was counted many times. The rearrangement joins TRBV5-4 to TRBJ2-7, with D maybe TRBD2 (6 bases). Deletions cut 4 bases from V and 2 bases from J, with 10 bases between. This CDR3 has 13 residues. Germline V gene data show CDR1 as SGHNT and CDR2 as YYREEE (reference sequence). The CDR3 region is CASSGTGAYEQYF. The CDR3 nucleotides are TGTGCCAGCAGCGGGACGGGGGCCTACGAGCAGTACTTC.

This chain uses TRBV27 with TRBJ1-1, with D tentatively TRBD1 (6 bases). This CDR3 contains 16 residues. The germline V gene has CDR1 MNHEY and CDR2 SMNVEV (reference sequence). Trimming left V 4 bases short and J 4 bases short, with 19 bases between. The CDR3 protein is CASSSGGALDRTEAFF. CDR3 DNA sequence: TGTGCCAGCAGTTCCGGGGGCGCGCTCGACCGCACTGAAGCTTTCTTT.